The 31 T cell receptor beta chains in this list originate from one sample, sequenced in a study of T cell responses to AZD1222 COVID-19 vaccine. Profiling relied on immunoSEQ multiplex PCR, and the TCRdb table lists in-frame clones only, not all of them. The profile shows fewer than 70,000 clones, 80% to 90% of them singletons. The source was peripheral blood, collected on day 0 of AZD1222 vaccination. The receptors were sampled from an adult in good health.

This clone occurred a few times. This chain uses TRBV5-4 with TRBJ2-1; possibly TRBD1 for D (5 bases). The CDR3 covers 14 residues. Germline CDR1 SGHNT, CDR2 YYREEE (reference sequence). V was shortened by 3 bases and J by 8 bases, with 15 bases between the two germline ends. The chain's CDR3 is CASSSNQGGHEQFF. The CDR3, as DNA: TGTGCCAGCAGCTCCAACCAGGGTGGCCATGAGCAGTTCTTC. Using reference TRBV5-4 and TRBJ2-1 for the parts outside the CDR3, the full variable domain is ETGVTQSPTHLIKTRGQQVTLRCSSQSGHNTVSWYQQALGQGPQFIFQYYREEENGRGNFPPRFSGLQFPNYSSELNVNALELDDSALYLCASSSNQGGHEQFFGPGTRLTVL.

This clone was detected a few times. The chain couples TRBV5-1 to TRBJ1-1; 8 bases are shared with TRBD1. V lost 4 bases and J lost 5; bases outside the gene matches: 7. CDR1 is SGHRS and CDR2 is YFSETQ in the germline V gene. The CDR3 consists of 14 residues. CDR3 amino acids: CASSPQGDRTEAFF. The CDR3 region has the DNA TGCGCCAGCAGCCCACAGGGGGACCGAACTGAAGCTTTCTTT.

This chain links TRBV7-9 with TRBJ2-1, with 10 bases identical to TRBD1. The trim removed 2 bases at V and 5 bases at J, leaving 9 bases unmatched. This CDR3 comprises 17 residues. Germline assignment: CDR1 SEHNR and CDR2 FQNEAQ (reference sequence). The chain's CDR3 is CASSLRAGTGANNEQFF. In DNA form, the CDR3 reads TGTGCCAGCAGCTTAAGAGCCGGGACAGGGGCAAACAATGAGCAGTTCTTC.

The rearrangement joins TRBV5-1 to TRBJ2-5, with D perhaps being TRBD1 or TRBD2 (5 bases each). Trimming pared 2 bases from V and 5 bases from J, leaving 10 bases between. The CDR3 contains 13 residues. The V gene's germline CDR1 is SGHRS and CDR2 YFSETQ. The CDR3 coding sequence is TGCGCCAGCAGCTTAAATGAGGGGGAGACCCAGTACTTC. Translated: CASSLNEGETQYF.

The J gene is TRBJ2-7, the V gene TRBV29-1; tentatively, D is TRBD1 (5 bases). This CDR3 has 13 amino acids. Trimming took 7 bases from V and 2 from J, leaving 15 bases between them. CDR1 is SQVTM and CDR2 is ANQGSEA in the germline V gene. CDR3 amino acids: CSARTYQTYEQYF. CDR3 in DNA: TGCAGCGCCCGGACATACCAAACCTACGAGCAGTACTTC.

This chain links TRBV9 with TRBJ2-2; a possible D gene is TRBD2 (5 bases). The length of the CDR3 is 15 residues. V was cut by 4 bases and J by 5 bases, with 15 bases left in between. In germline, CDR1 is SGDLS, CDR2 YYNGEE. CDR3 nucleotide sequence: TGTGCCAGCAGCCTATCGGACTTAGTAACCGGGGAGCTGTTTTTT. Translated: CASSLSDLVTGELFF.

The rearrangement joins TRBV4-2 to TRBJ1-4, with D perhaps TRBD1 (6 bases). Germline CDR1 and CDR2: LGHNA and YNFKEQ. With 4 bases removed from V and 8 bases from J, the gap between germline ends came to 23 bases. The CDR3 has 17 residues. For the CDR3, the DNA is TGTGCCAGCAGCCGCCCAACCGGGGGGGGCCGGCAGGAAAAACTGTTTTTT. Translated: CASSRPTGGGRQEKLFF.

The V gene is TRBV10-3, the J gene TRBJ2-6; D may correspond to TRBD1 or TRBD2 (6 bases each). From germline, CDR1 is ENHRY and CDR2 SYGVKD. CDR3 length equals 17 residues. Trimming took 3 bases from V and 2 from J, leaving 14 bases between them. CDR3 bases: TGTGCCATCAGTGATGATCCGGGGGCGCCTGGGGCCAACGTCCTGACTTTC. As protein: CAISDDPGAPGANVLTF.

The genes are TRBV5-1 and TRBJ2-2; D not certain. CDR1 is SGHRS and CDR2 is YFSETQ in the germline V gene. Trimming took 0 bases from V and 1 from J, leaving 10 bases between them. The CDR3 has 16 residues. The CDR3 sequence: CASSLGGNMNTGELFF. In DNA form, the CDR3 reads TGCGCCAGCAGCTTGGGGGGAAACATGAACACCGGGGAGCTGTTTTTT.

This chain connects TRBV6-6 to TRBJ1-5; no clear D gene. V lost 2 bases and J lost 1, with 9 bases in between. Germline values: CDR1 MNHNY, CDR2 SVGAGI (reference sequence). The CDR3 runs to 15 residues. Here the CDR3 reads CASSYPSMSNQPQHF. The CDR3 nucleotides are TGTGCCAGCAGTTACCCCAGTATGAGCAATCAGCCCCAGCATTTT.

The chain couples TRBV6-5 to TRBJ1-1; D is undetermined. Trimming cost V 0 bases and J 1 base, with 6 bases left between them. The germline V gene encodes CDR1 MNHEY and CDR2 SVGAGI. This CDR3 region has 14 residues. CDR3 coding DNA: TGTGCCAGCAGTTACTCGTTTAAGAACACTGAAGCTTTCTTT. Residues: CASSYSFKNTEAFF.

The J gene is TRBJ1-4, the V gene TRBV5-1, with D perhaps matching TRBD1 (6 bases). Trimming cost V 3 bases and J 5 bases, with 17 bases left between them. Germline V CDR1 and CDR2: SGHRS, YFSETQ. This CDR3 has 16 residues. The CDR3 region is CASSSEGRGTNEKLFF. In nucleotides, the CDR3 is TGCGCCAGCAGCTCCGAAGGTCGGGGGACAAATGAAAAACTGTTTTTT. The full variable domain, completed using reference TRBV5-1 and TRBJ1-4, is KAGVTQTPRYLIKTRGQQVTLSCSPISGHRSVSWYQQTPGQGLQFLFEYFSETQRNKGNFPGRFSGRQFSNSRSEMNVSTLELGDSALYLCASSSEGRGTNEKLFFGSGTQLSVL.

This sequence joins TRBV10-1 and TRBJ1-1, with a possible D match to TRBD1 (5 bases). The CDR3 length is 14 residues. The germline V gene has CDR1 WNHNN and CDR2 SYGVQD (reference sequence). The ends were cut back, 6 bases at V and 1 base at J, with 12 bases in the middle. CDR3 sequence reads: CASSQGNGNTEAFF. Here the CDR3 DNA reads TGCGCCAGCAGCCAGGGTAATGGGAACACTGAAGCTTTCTTT.

The V and J genes are TRBV18 and TRBJ1-4; D is ambiguous. The CDR3 contains 19 residues. In germline, CDR1 is KGHSH, CDR2 LQKENI. Trimming stripped 1 base from V and 6 bases from J, with 24 bases between. CDR3 sequence reads: CASSPLVASVLEWDEKLFF. CDR3 in DNA: TGTGCCAGCTCACCACTGGTCGCCTCCGTTTTAGAGTGGGATGAAAAACTGTTTTTT.

The chain employs TRBV25-1 and TRBJ1-3; D possibly corresponds to TRBD1 (6 bases). Trimming cost V 1 base and J 1 base, with 11 bases left between them. The CDR3 consists of 16 residues. In germline, CDR1 is MGHDK, CDR2 SYGVNS. Written as DNA, the CDR3 is TGTGCCAGCAGTGAATCTCGGGACACGTCTGGAAACACCATATATTTT. This codes for CASSESRDTSGNTIYF.

This clone showed up just once. This chain connects TRBV12-3 or TRBV12-4 to TRBJ2-5; D not certain. Between the trimmed V and J ends, which lost 1 base and 7 bases, there was a span of 10 bases. The CDR3 extends over 13 amino acids. CDR3 region: CASSLGNSGTQYF. Written as DNA, the CDR3 is TGTGCCAGCAGTTTAGGAAATTCTGGGACCCAGTACTTC.

The chain carries TRBV9 and TRBJ1-5; D gene unclear. The CDR3 length is 13 residues. Trimming pared 0 bases from V and 7 bases from J, leaving 8 bases between. Germline V gives CDR1 SGDLS, CDR2 YYNGEE. The CDR3 reads CASSVGPQQPQHF. The CDR3 region has the DNA TGTGCCAGCAGCGTAGGTCCGCAGCAGCCCCAGCATTTT.

A word on this clone: Other DNA sequences of this sample code for an identical CDR3. The chain uses TRBV9 and TRBJ1-2; D remains unclear. This CDR3 is built from 12 residues. V shed 0 bases and J shed 8 bases, with 8 bases lying between them. Germline CDR1 is SGDLS and CDR2 is YYNGEE. The CDR3 nucleotides are TGTGCCAGCAGCGTAGGGCAGGAGGGCTACACCTTC. Translating gives CASSVGQEGYTF.

As concerns this clone: Other nucleotide sequences from this sample produce the same CDR3. The chain combines TRBV10-1 with TRBJ2-7; D unclear. Germline V gives CDR1 WNHNN, CDR2 SYGVQD (reference sequence). The CDR3 extends over 11 amino acids. The V end was cut by 5 bases, the J end by 4 bases, with 6 bases between. The CDR3 DNA reads as TGCGCCAGCAGTAGTGGTTACGAGCAGTACTTC. This codes for CASSSGYEQYF.

V and J are TRBV7-9 and TRBJ2-5, with D unresolved. From germline, CDR1 is SEHNR and CDR2 FQNEAQ (reference sequence). This CDR3 has 14 residues. With 5 bases removed from V and 4 bases from J, the gap between germline ends came to 14 bases. The DNA for the CDR3 is TGTGCCAGCAGCCCACCAGGTTCTGGAGAGACCCAGTACTTC. Amino acid sequence: CASSPPGSGETQYF.

The chain joins TRBV18 to TRBJ2-3, with TRBD1 matching over 7 bases. CDR1 is KGHSH and CDR2 is LQKENI in the germline V gene. J was trimmed by 0 bases and V by 1 base; bases with no gene match: 4. This CDR3 comprises 16 residues. The CDR3: CASSPQETGSTDTQYF. CDR3 bases: TGTGCCAGCTCACCACAGGAGACAGGGAGCACAGATACGCAGTATTTT.

This chain links TRBV11-2 with TRBJ2-7; D gene uncertain. The CDR3 runs 13 residues. Germline V gene lookup returns CDR1 SGHAT and CDR2 FQNNGV. The germline V and J ends were trimmed by 5 bases and 0 bases, with 8 bases remaining between them. CDR3 in DNA: TGTGCCAGCAGCCCTTCACCCTCCTACGAGCAGTACTTC. It specifies CASSPSPSYEQYF.

The V and J genes are TRBV7-2 and TRBJ1-5; TRBD1 might be the D (6 bases). The CDR3 consists of 17 residues. Germline-derived CDR1 and CDR2 are SGHTA and FQGNSA. V was clipped by 1 base and J by 6 bases, with 19 bases between them. The CDR3 protein is CASSLGGTGRLLQPQHF. CDR3 DNA sequence: TGTGCCAGCAGCTTAGGGGGAACAGGGAGGCTTCTTCAGCCCCAGCATTTT.

V gene TRBV18 combines with J gene TRBJ1-2, with D uncertain. The length of the CDR3 is 13 residues. The V end lost 4 bases, the J end lost 10 bases, and 16 bases lay between the germline ends. Germline lookup yields CDR1 KGHSH and CDR2 LQKENI. The CDR3 DNA sequence: TGTGCCAGCTCACTCCTTGCCGGTAGCGACTACACCTTC. This translates into CASSLLAGSDYTF.

The chain is built from TRBV9 and TRBJ2-5; 8 bases match TRBD2. Germline assignment: CDR1 SGDLS and CDR2 YYNGEE. This CDR3 is built from 14 residues. Unmatched junction bases numbered 2, after V lost 0 bases and J lost 4 bases. CDR3 coding DNA: TGTGCCAGCAGCGTAGGGGCGGGAGGAGAGACCCAGTACTTC. As protein: CASSVGAGGETQYF.

The gene calls are TRBV10-3 and TRBJ2-7; no reliable D call. With 0 bases removed from V and 2 bases from J, the gap between germline ends came to 8 bases. CDR3 size: 14 residues. Germline assignment: CDR1 ENHRY and CDR2 SYGVKD. CDR3 sequence reads: CAISESGDPYEQYF. CDR3 DNA sequence: TGTGCCATCAGTGAGTCGGGTGATCCCTACGAGCAGTACTTC.

The chain is built from TRBV3-1 (or the pseudogene TRBV3-2) and TRBJ1-5; unclear D gene. The V gene lost 8 bases and the J gene lost 4 bases, with 9 bases spanning the gap. The CDR3 totals 12 residues. Germline V gene lookup returns CDR1 LGHDT and CDR2 YNNKEL (reference sequence). Here the CDR3 reads CASGSLNQPQHF. DNA of the CDR3: TGTGCCAGCGGGAGCCTAAATCAGCCCCAGCATTTT.

V gene TRBV5-1 combines with J gene TRBJ2-2, with 7 bases matching TRBD2. This CDR3 region has 15 residues. With 2 bases clipped from V and 2 bases from J, the junction kept 3 bases outside the gene matches. Germline CDR1 and CDR2: SGHRS and YFSETQ. This CDR3 is CASSFGGINTGELFF. The DNA of the CDR3 is TGCGCCAGCAGCTTCGGGGGGATCAACACCGGGGAGCTGTTTTTT. The complete variable domain, with remaining parts taken from reference TRBV5-1 and TRBJ2-2, reads KAGVTQTPRYLIKTRGQQVTLSCSPISGHRSVSWYQQTPGQGLQFLFEYFSETQRNKGNFPGRFSGRQFSNSRSEMNVSTLELGDSALYLCASSFGGINTGELFFGEGSRLTVL.

The chain employs TRBV5-6 and TRBJ1-1; D remains ambiguous. This CDR3 contains 13 residues. Trimming pared 4 bases from V and 1 base from J, leaving 8 bases between. Germline V gene sequence: CDR1 SGHDT, CDR2 YYEEEE. The CDR3 loop reads CASSLTPNTEAFF. The CDR3, as DNA: TGTGCCAGCAGCCTAACACCGAACACTGAAGCTTTCTTT. Using reference TRBV5-6 and TRBJ1-1 for the parts outside the CDR3, the full variable domain is DAGVTQSPTHLIKTRGQQVTLRCSPKSGHDTVSWYQQALGQGPQFIFQYYEEEERQRGNFPDRFSGHQFPNYSSELNVNALLLGDSALYLCASSLTPNTEAFFGQGTRLTVV.

The chain is built from TRBV19 and TRBJ1-6; TRBD1 agrees at 12 bases. Germline V CDR1 and CDR2: LNHDA, SQIVND (reference sequence). The CDR3 length is 18 residues. V trimming: 7 bases; J trimming: 1 base; junction bases outside the gene matches: 8. The CDR3 here is CASTHLGQGASYNSPLHF. In DNA, the CDR3 is TGTGCCAGTACTCATCTGGGACAGGGGGCTTCCTATAATTCACCCCTCCACTTT.

The count of this clone is one. The chain links TRBV12-3 or TRBV12-4 to TRBJ1-5; D gene ambiguous. This CDR3 contains 13 residues. V was shortened by 4 bases and J by 5 bases, with 9 bases between the two germline ends. The CDR3 reads CASSYRADQPQHF. CDR3 sequence (DNA): TGTGCCAGCAGTTATCGGGCTGATCAGCCCCAGCATTTT.